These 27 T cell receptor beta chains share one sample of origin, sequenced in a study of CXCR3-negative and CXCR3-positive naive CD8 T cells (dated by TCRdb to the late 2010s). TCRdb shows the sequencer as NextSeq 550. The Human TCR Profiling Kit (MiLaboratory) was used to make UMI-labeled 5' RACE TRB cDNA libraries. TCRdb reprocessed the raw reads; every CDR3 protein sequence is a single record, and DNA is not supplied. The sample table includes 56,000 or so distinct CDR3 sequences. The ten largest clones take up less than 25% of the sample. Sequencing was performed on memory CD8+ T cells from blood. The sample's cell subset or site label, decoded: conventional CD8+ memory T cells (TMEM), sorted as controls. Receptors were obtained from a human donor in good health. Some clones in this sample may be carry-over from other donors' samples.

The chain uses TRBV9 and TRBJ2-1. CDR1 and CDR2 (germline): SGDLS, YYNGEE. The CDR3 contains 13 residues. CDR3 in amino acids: CASSVGDLNEQFF.

The CDR3: CASSQDSGSGNTIYF. The gene calls are TRBV4-3 and TRBJ1-3; with no DNA, the TCRdb D assignment of TRBD1 cannot be verified. CDR3 length: 15 residues. Germline CDR1 and CDR2: LGHNA and YSLEER.

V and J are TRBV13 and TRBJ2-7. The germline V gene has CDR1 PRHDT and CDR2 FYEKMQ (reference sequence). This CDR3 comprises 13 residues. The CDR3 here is CASSSRPPYEQYF.

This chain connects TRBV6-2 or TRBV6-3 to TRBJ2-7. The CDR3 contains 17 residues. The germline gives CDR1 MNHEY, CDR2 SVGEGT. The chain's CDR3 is CASSYSELRDRTYEQYF.

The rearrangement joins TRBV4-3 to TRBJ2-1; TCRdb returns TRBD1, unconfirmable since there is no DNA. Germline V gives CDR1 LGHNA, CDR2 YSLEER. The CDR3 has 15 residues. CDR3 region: CASSQDEGAGNEQFF.

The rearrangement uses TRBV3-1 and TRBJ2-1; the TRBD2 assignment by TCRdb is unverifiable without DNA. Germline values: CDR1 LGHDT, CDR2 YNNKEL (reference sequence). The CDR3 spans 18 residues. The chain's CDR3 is CASSQGASGRAPGNEQFF.

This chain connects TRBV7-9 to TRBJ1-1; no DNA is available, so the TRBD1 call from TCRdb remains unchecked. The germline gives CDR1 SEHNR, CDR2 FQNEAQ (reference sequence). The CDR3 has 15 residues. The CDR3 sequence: CASSQPAAGDTEAFF. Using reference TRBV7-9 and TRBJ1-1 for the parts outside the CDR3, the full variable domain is DTGVSQNPRHKITKRGQNVTFRCDPISEHNRLYWYRQTLGQGPEFLTYFQNEAQLEKSRLLSDRFSAERPKGSFSTLEIQRTEQGDSAMYLCASSQPAAGDTEAFFGQGTRLTVV.

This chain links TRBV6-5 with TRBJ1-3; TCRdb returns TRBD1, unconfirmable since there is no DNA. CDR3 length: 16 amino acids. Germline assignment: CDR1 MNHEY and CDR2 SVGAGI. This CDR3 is CASSYWGGLSGNTIYF.

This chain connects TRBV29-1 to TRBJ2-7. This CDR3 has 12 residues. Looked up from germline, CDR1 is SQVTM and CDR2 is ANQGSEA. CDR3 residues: CSVIGASYEQYF.

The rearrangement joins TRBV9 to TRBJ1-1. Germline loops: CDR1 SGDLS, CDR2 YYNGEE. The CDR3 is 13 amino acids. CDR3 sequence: CASSTDGNTEAFF.

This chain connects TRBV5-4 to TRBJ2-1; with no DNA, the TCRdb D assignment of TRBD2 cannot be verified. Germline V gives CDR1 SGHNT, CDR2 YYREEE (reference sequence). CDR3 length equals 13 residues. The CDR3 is CASSFPARGEQFF.

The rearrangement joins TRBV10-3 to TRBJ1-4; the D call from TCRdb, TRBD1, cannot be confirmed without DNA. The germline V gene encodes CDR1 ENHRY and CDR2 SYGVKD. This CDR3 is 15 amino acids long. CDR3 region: CAISEPDRGGEKLFF.

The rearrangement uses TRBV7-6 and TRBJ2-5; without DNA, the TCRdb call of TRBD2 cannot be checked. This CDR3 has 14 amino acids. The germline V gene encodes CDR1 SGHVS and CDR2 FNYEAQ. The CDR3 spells CASSLPTGGETQYF.

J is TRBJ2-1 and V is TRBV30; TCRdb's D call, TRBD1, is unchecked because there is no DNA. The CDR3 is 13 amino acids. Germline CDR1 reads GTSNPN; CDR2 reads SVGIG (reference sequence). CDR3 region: CAWSTSDRGRQFF.

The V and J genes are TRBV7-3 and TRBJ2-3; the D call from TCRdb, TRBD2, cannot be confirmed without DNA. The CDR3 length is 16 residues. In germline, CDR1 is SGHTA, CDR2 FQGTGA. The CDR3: CASSQFSGGDTDTQYF. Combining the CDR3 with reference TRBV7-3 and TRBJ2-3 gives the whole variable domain GAGVSQTPSNKVTEKGKYVELRCDPISGHTALYWYRQSLGQGPEFLIYFQGTGAADDSGLPNDRFFAVRPEGSVSTLKIQRTERGDSAVYLCASSQFSGGDTDTQYFGPGTRLTVL.

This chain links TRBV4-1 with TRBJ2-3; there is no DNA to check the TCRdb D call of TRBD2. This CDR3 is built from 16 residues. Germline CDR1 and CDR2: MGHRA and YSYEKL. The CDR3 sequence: CASSQGTSGEGDTQYF.

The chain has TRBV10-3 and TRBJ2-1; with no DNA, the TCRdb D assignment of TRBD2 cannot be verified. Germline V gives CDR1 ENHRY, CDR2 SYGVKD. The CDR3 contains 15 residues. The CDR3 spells CAISEKEGEGNEQFF.

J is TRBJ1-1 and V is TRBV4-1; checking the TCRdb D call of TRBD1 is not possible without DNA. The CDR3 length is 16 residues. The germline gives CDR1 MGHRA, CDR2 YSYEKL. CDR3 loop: CASSHPIRDRDTEAFF.

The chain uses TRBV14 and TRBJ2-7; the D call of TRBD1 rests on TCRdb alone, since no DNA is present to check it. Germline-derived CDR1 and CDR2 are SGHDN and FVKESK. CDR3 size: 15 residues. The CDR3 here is CASSQVTDRGNEQYF.

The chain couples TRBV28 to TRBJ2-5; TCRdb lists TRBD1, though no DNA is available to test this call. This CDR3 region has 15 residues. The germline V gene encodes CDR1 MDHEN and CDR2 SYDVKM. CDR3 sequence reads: CASQEDRTRAETQYF.

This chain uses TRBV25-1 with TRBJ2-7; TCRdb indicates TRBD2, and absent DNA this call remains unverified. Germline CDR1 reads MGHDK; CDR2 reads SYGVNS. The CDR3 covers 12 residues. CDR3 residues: CASSEGGYEQYF.

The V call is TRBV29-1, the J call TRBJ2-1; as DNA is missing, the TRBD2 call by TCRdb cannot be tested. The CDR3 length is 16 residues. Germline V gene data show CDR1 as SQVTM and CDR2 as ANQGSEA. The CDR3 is CSVVMYRASGLREQFF.

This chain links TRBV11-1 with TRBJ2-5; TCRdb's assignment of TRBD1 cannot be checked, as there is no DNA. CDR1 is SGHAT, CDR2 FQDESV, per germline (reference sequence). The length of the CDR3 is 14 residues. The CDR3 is CASSTRDNQETQYF.

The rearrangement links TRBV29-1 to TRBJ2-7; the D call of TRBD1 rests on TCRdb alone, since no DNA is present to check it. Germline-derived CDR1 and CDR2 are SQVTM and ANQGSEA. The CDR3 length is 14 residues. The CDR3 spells CSVTTGGSHYEQYF.

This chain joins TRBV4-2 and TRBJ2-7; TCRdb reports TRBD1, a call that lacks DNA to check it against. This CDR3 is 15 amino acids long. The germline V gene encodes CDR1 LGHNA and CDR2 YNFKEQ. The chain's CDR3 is CASSQDRGGSYEQYF.

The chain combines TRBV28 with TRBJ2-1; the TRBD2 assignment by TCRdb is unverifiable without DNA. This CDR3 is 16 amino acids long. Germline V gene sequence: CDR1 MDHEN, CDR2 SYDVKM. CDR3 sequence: CASSLILAGGLNEQFF. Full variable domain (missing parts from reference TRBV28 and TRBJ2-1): DVKVTQSSRYLVKRTGEKVFLECVQDMDHENMFWYRQDPGLGLRLIYFSYDVKMKEKGDIPEGYSVSREKKERFSLILESASTNQTSMYLCASSLILAGGLNEQFFGPGTRLTVL.

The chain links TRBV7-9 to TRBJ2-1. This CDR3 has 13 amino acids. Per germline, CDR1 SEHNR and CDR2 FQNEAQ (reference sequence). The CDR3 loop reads CASSLEYNNEQFF. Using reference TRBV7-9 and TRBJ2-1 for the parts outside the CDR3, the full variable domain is DTGVSQNPRHKITKRGQNVTFRCDPISEHNRLYWYRQTLGQGPEFLTYFQNEAQLEKSRLLSDRFSAERPKGSFSTLEIQRTEQGDSAMYLCASSLEYNNEQFFGPGTRLTVL.